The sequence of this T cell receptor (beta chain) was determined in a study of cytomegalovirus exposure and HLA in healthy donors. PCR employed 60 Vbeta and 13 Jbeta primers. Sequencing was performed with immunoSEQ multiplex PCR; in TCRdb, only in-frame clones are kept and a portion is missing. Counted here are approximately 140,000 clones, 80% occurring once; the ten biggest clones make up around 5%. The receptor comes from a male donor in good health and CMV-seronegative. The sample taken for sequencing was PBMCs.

CDR3 protein: CASSLVSGEKLFF. As DNA, the CDR3 is TGTGCCAGCAGCTTAGTCTCGGGAGAAAAACTGTTTTTT. The chain employs TRBV7-9 and TRBJ1-4; no firm D call. CDR3 length: 13 amino acids. V lost 1 base and J 8 bases, leaving 8 bases between the germline ends. Per the germline V gene, CDR1 is SEHNR and CDR2 is FQNEAQ (reference sequence).